The 15 T cell receptor beta chains reported below all come from one sample, sequenced in a study of blood T cell repertoires in COVID-19. The table came from immunoSEQ multiplex PCR; TCRdb's copy has only in-frame clones and leaves some out. The sample includes more than 110,000 clones, less than 80% of them seen just once. Sequencing input: peripheral blood. These TCRs come from a woman over 75 with active or convalescent COVID-19.

This chain connects TRBV7-6 to TRBJ1-4; 9 nucleotides agree with TRBD1. The CDR3 sequence is 18 residues long. Germline lookup yields CDR1 SGHVS and CDR2 FNYEAQ. V was clipped by 2 bases and J by 8 bases; unmatched bases: 15. The CDR3 sequence is CASSLRGARGTGREKLFF. The DNA of the CDR3 is TGTGCCAGCAGCTTAAGAGGCGCCCGAGGGACAGGGAGGGAAAAACTGTTTTTT.

The table lists this clone with a count of one. V gene TRBV7-9 combines with J gene TRBJ2-1; 9 bases line up with TRBD2. Germline V gives CDR1 SEHNR, CDR2 FQNEAQ (reference sequence). V lost 5 bases and J lost 10; bases outside the gene matches: 12. The CDR3 is 15 residues long. The CDR3 region is CASSPTPGLALEQFF. As DNA, the CDR3 is TGTGCCAGCAGCCCCACTCCGGGACTAGCCTTAGAGCAGTTCTTC.

The rearrangement uses TRBV6-5 and TRBJ1-5; 8 nucleotides align to TRBD1. The ends lost 6 bases at V and 0 bases at J; junction bases unmatched: 4. CDR3 length equals 15 residues. Germline lookup yields CDR1 MNHEY and CDR2 SVGAGI. The CDR3: CASRDRAYSNQPQHF. The CDR3 bases are TGTGCCAGCAGGGACAGGGCCTATAGCAATCAGCCCCAGCATTTT.

The rearrangement joins TRBV13 to TRBJ2-2, with D possibly being TRBD1 (6 bases). V shed 6 bases and J shed 1 base, with 9 bases lying between them. Germline V lookup: CDR1 PRHDT, CDR2 FYEKMQ (reference sequence). This CDR3 has 14 residues. As DNA, the CDR3 is TGTGCCAGCAGAAGACAGGAGAACACCGGGGAGCTGTTTTTT. Translation gives CASRRQENTGELFF.

This chain uses TRBV18 with TRBJ1-1; unclear D gene. The germline V and J ends were trimmed by 3 bases and 4 bases, with 18 bases remaining between them. The V gene's germline CDR1 is KGHSH and CDR2 LQKENI. This CDR3 is 16 amino acids long. CDR3 nucleotides: TGTGCCAGCTCACCCCAGAACGTCGCCCGTGGCACTGAAGCTTTCTTT. Protein: CASSPQNVARGTEAFF.

The J gene is TRBJ1-5, the V gene TRBV27; TRBD1 matches at 9 bases. The CDR3 has 14 amino acids. Per the germline V gene, CDR1 is MNHEY and CDR2 is SMNVEV (reference sequence). J was trimmed by 4 bases and V by 6 bases; bases with no gene match: 4. The CDR3 loop is CASRAGQGNQPQHF. In DNA, the CDR3 is TGTGCCAGCAGGGCCGGACAGGGGAATCAGCCCCAGCATTTT.

V usage is TRBV27 and J usage is TRBJ1-1; D not certain. This CDR3 has 11 residues. CDR1 is MNHEY, CDR2 SMNVEV, per germline (reference sequence). With 6 bases removed from V and 2 bases from J, the gap between germline ends came to 4 bases. The CDR3 DNA sequence: TGTGCCAGCAGAATAAACACTGAAGCTTTCTTT. Its protein product is CASRINTEAFF.

V gene TRBV5-1 combines with J gene TRBJ1-1; 7 bases agree with TRBD1. The CDR3 covers 15 residues. Germline lookup yields CDR1 SGHRS and CDR2 YFSETQ. J lost 2 bases, V lost 4 bases, and 8 bases had no gene match. This CDR3 is CASSRITGDNTEAFF. CDR3 DNA sequence: TGCGCCAGCAGCCGGATTACAGGGGACAACACTGAAGCTTTCTTT.

This chain uses TRBV18 with TRBJ2-1; the match to TRBD2 covers 9 bases. The J segment lost 10 bases and the V segment lost 8 bases, leaving 18 bases of the junction unmatched. Germline V gives CDR1 KGHSH, CDR2 LQKENI. The CDR3 length is 16 residues. Here the CDR3 reads CASTKMAGGKIDEQFF. In nucleotides, the CDR3 is TGTGCCAGCACTAAAATGGCGGGGGGGAAAATCGACGAGCAGTTCTTC.

The J gene is TRBJ1-5, the V gene TRBV21-1. TRBV21-1 is noted as a pseudogene. The CDR3 contains 16 residues. CDR3 in amino acids: CASSSPCAAENQPQHF. CDR3 coding DNA: TGTGCCAGCAGCAGTCCTTGTGCGGCAGAAAATCAGCCCCAGCATTTT.

J is TRBJ1-2 and V is TRBV5-1; 7 positions agree with TRBD1. Trimming removed 6 bases from V and 8 bases from J; junction bases left unmatched: 10. Per germline, CDR1 SGHRS and CDR2 YFSETQ. There are 13 residues in the CDR3. CDR3 nucleotide sequence: TGCGCCAGCACTAAGGACAGGTTCTACGGCTACACCTTC. It codes for CASTKDRFYGYTF. Variable domain in full (rest from reference TRBV5-1 and TRBJ1-2): KAGVTQTPRYLIKTRGQQVTLSCSPISGHRSVSWYQQTPGQGLQFLFEYFSETQRNKGNFPGRFSGRQFSNSRSEMNVSTLELGDSALYLCASTKDRFYGYTFGSGTRLTVV.

V usage is TRBV5-1 and J usage is TRBJ2-2, with 10 bases fitting TRBD2. V trimming: 0 bases; J trimming: 1 base; junction bases outside the gene matches: 3. The CDR3 loop spans 17 amino acids. Germline CDR1 and CDR2: SGHRS and YFSETQ. The CDR3 bases are TGCGCCAGCAGCTTGGTGACTAGCGGGCTGAACACCGGGGAGCTGTTTTTT. Encoded protein: CASSLVTSGLNTGELFF.

The rearrangement links TRBV28 to TRBJ2-5, with TRBD1 matching 10 bases. With V trimmed by 8 bases and J by 1 base, 13 bases remained unmatched. CDR1 and CDR2 from the germline V gene are MDHEN and SYDVKM. The CDR3 runs 17 residues. CDR3 sequence: CASATGTGDPSQETQYF. In DNA, the CDR3 is TGTGCCAGCGCCACCGGGACAGGGGACCCCTCCCAAGAGACCCAGTACTTC. The full variable domain, with the rest looked up from reference TRBV28 and TRBJ2-5, is DVKVTQSSRYLVKRTGEKVFLECVQDMDHENMFWYRQDPGLGLRLIYFSYDVKMKEKGDIPEGYSVSREKKERFSLILESASTNQTSMYLCASATGTGDPSQETQYFGPGTRLLVL.

J is TRBJ1-4 and V is TRBV5-6, with 7 positions matching TRBD1. V lost 1 base and J lost 7; bases outside the gene matches: 4. Germline V gene sequence: CDR1 SGHDT, CDR2 YYEEEE. The CDR3 is made up of 14 amino acids. This CDR3 is CASSLSRGSEKLFF. In DNA form, the CDR3 reads TGTGCCAGCAGCTTGTCCAGGGGGAGTGAAAAACTGTTTTTT.

In this sample, this clone turned up once. The rearrangement links TRBV5-4 to TRBJ2-1, with TRBD2 matching 8 bases. V dropped 6 bases and J dropped 5; count of bases not matched to a gene: 10. The germline gives CDR1 SGHNT, CDR2 YYREEE (reference sequence). This CDR3 spans 15 amino acids. As DNA, the CDR3 is TGTGCCAGCACCGATCGGCGGGGGGTCGACAATGAGCAGTTCTTC. Translated: CASTDRRGVDNEQFF.